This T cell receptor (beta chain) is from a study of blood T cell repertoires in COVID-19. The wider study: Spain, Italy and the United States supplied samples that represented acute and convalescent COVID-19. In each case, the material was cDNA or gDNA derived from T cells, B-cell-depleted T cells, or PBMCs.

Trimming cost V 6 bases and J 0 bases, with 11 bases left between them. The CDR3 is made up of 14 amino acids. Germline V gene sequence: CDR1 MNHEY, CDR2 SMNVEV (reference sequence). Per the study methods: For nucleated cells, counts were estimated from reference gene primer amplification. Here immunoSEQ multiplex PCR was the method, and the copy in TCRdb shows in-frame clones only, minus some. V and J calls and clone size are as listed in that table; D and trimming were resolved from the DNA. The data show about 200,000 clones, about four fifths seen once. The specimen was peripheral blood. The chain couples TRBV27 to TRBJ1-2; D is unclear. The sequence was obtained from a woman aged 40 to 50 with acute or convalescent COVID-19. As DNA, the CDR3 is TGTGCCAGCAGCTCCGACCTAGCTAACTATGGCTACACCTTC. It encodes CASSSDLANYGYTF.